This T cell receptor beta chain originates from a study of cytomegalovirus exposure and HLA in healthy donors. Study findings and constraints: Later analysis associated a missense DCLRE1C variant with TCR beta V- and J-gene trimming. It was likely that a cluster of highly shared sequence variants was a sequencing artifact.

The CDR3 has 14 residues. Per germline, CDR1 GTSNPN and CDR2 SVGIG (reference sequence). V dropped 1 base and J dropped 4; count of bases not matched to a gene: 4. For this clone: The antigen is undetermined.

The PCR used 60 Vbeta and 13 Jbeta primers. Generated by immunoSEQ multiplex PCR, the TCRdb table keeps only in-frame clones and is missing some. This repertoire shows fewer than 200,000 clones, 73% found once; its top ten account for roughly 5.2%. The gene calls are TRBV30 and TRBJ1-3; TRBD1 aligns across 7 bases. The sequence was collected from a woman under 30 in good health and CMV-seropositive. The source material was PBMCs. CDR3 residues: CAWSGGTAGNTIYF. The DNA of the CDR3 is TGTGCCTGGAGTGGAGGGACAGCAGGAAACACCATATATTTT.